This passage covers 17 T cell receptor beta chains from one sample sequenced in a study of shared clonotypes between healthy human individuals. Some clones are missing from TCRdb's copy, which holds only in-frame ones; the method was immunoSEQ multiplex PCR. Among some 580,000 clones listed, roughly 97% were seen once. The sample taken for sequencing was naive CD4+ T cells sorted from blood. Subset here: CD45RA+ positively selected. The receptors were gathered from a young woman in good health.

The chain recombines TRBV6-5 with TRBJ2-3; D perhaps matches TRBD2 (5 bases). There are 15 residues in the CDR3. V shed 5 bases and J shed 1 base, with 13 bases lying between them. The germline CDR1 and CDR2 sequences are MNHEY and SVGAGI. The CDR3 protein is CASSKREAGTDTQYF. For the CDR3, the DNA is TGTGCCAGCAGTAAACGAGAAGCGGGCACAGATACGCAGTATTTT.

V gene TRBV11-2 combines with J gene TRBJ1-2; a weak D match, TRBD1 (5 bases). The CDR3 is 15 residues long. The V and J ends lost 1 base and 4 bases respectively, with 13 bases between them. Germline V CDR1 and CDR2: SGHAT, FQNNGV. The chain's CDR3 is CASSLARVRAYGYTF. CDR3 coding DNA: TGTGCCAGCAGCTTAGCCAGGGTGCGTGCCTATGGCTACACCTTC.

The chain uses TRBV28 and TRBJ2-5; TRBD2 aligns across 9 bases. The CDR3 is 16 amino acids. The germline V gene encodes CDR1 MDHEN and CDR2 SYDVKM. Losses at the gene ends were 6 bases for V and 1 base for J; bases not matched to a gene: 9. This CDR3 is CASSFGPGLAQETQYF. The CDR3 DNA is TGTGCCAGCAGCTTTGGGCCGGGACTAGCCCAAGAGACCCAGTACTTC.

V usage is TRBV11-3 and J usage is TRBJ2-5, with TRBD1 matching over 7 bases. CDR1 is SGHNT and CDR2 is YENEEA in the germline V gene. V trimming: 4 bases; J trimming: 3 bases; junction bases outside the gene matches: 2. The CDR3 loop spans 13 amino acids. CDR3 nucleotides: TGTGCCAGCAGCTCGGACAGGAAAGAGACCCAGTACTTC. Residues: CASSSDRKETQYF.

CDR3 amino acids: CASSLGGRRDQPQHF. The CDR3 region has the DNA TGTGCCAGCAGCCTTGGGGGACGACGGGATCAGCCCCAGCATTTT. V is TRBV5-4 and J is TRBJ1-5, with a tentative D call TRBD1 (5 bases). The CDR3 sequence is 15 residues long. Germline CDR1 and CDR2: SGHNT and YYREEE (reference sequence). V lost 4 bases, J lost 5 bases, and 16 bases lay in between.

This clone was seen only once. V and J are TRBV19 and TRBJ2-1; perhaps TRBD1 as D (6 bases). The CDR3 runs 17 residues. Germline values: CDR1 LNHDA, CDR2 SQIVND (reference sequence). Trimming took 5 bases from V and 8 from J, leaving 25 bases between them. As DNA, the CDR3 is TGTGCCAGTAGTGATGGACAGTCTGTTTATTTTTTCGATGAGCAGTTCTTC. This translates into CASSDGQSVYFFDEQFF.

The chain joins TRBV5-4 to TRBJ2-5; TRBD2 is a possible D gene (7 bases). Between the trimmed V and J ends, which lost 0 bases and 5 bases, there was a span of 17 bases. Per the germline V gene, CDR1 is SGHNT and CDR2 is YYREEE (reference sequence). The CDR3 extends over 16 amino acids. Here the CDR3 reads CASSLVPSGGGETQYF. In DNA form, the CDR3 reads TGTGCCAGCAGCTTGGTCCCTAGCGGAGGGGGGGAGACCCAGTACTTC. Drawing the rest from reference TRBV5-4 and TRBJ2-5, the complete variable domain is ETGVTQSPTHLIKTRGQQVTLRCSSQSGHNTVSWYQQALGQGPQFIFQYYREEENGRGNFPPRFSGLQFPNYSSELNVNALELDDSALYLCASSLVPSGGGETQYFGPGTRLLVL.

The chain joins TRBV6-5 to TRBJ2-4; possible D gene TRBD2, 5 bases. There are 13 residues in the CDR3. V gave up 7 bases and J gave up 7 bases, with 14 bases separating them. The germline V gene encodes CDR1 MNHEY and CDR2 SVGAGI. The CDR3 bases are TGTGCCAGCAACGGTCGGACTCGGAACATTCAGTACTTC. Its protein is CASNGRTRNIQYF.

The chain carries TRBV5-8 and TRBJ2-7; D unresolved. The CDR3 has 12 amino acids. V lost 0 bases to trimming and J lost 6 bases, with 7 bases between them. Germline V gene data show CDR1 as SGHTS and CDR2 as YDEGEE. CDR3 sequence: CASSLASGEQYF. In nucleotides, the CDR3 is TGTGCCAGCAGCTTGGCTAGTGGCGAGCAGTACTTC.

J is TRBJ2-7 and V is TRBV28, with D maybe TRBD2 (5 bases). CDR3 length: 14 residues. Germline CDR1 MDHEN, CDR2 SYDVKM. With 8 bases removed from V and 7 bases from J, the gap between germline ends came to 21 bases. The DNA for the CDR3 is TGTGCCAGCCTCCCCCGAGTGGGAGTGAGTGAGCAGTACTTC. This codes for CASLPRVGVSEQYF.

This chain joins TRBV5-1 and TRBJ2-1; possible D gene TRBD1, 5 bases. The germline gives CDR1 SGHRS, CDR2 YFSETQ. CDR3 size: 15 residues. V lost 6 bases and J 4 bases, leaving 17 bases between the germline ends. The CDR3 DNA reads TGCGCCAGCAACGCAGGGCAGACAATTTACAATGAGCAGTTCTTC. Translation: CASNAGQTIYNEQFF.

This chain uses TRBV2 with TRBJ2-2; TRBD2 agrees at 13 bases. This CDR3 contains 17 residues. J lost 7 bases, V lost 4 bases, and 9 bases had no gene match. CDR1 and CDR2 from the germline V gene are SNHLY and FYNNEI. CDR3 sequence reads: CASSGTSGSIGLGELFF. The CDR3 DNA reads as TGTGCCAGCAGTGGGACTAGCGGGAGTATCGGGCTCGGGGAGCTGTTTTTT.

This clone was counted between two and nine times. The CDR3 is CASSLPPETQYF. DNA for the CDR3: TGTGCCAGCAGCTTACCCCCAGAGACCCAGTACTTC. The chain is built from TRBV5-4 and TRBJ2-5; D ambiguous. CDR1 is SGHNT and CDR2 is YYREEE in the germline V gene (reference sequence). The length of the CDR3 is 12 residues. Between the trimmed V and J ends, which lost 2 bases and 4 bases, there was a span of 6 bases.

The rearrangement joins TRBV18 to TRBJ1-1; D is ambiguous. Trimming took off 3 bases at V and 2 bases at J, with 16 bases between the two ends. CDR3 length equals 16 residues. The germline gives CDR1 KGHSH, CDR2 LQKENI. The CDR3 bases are TGTGCCAGCTCACCTTTGGAGGCACAGATTAACACTGAAGCTTTCTTT. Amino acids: CASSPLEAQINTEAFF.

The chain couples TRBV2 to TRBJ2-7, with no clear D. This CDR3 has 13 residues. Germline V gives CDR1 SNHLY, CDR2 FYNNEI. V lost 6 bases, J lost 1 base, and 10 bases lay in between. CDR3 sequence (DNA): TGTGCCAGCAGGGCCGGGCAGTCCTACGAGCAGTACTTC. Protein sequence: CASRAGQSYEQYF. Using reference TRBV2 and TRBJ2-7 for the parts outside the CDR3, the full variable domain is EPEVTQTPSHQVTQMGQEVILRCVPISNHLYFYWYRQILGQKVEFLVSFYNNEISEKSEIFDDQFSVERPDGSNFTLKIRSTKLEDSAMYFCASRAGQSYEQYFGPGTRLTVT.

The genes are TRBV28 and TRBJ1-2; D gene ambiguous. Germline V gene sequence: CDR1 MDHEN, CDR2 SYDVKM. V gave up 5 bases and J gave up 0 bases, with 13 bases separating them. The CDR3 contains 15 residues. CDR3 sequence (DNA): TGTGCCAGCAGTGCTCCCCAGGTAGCTAACTATGGCTACACCTTC. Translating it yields CASSAPQVANYGYTF.

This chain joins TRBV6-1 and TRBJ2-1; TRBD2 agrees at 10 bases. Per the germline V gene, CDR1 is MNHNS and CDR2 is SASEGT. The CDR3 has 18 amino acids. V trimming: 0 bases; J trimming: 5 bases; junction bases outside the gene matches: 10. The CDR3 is CASSEATQLAGKNNEQFF. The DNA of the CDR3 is TGTGCCAGCAGTGAAGCAACTCAACTAGCGGGGAAGAACAATGAGCAGTTCTTC.